This T cell receptor beta chain was profiled in a study of blood T cell repertoires in COVID-19. The CDR3 runs 16 residues. From germline, CDR1 is LNHDA and CDR2 SQIVND (reference sequence). Trimming cost V 1 base and J 7 bases, with 14 bases left between them. Only in-frame clones appear in the TCRdb table, and some are missing; sequencing was by immunoSEQ multiplex PCR. The sample lists 200,000 to 250,000 clones, around 85% occurring once. The sequencing input was PBMCs or T cells enriched from blood (not recorded which). The V call is TRBV19, the J call TRBJ1-6; D ambiguous. The clonotype was recovered from a woman in her 40s with acute COVID-19. The CDR3 here is CASSIVGRFVNSPLHF. The CDR3 nucleotides are TGTGCCAGTAGTATAGTTGGCCGCTTCGTAAATTCACCCCTCCACTTT.